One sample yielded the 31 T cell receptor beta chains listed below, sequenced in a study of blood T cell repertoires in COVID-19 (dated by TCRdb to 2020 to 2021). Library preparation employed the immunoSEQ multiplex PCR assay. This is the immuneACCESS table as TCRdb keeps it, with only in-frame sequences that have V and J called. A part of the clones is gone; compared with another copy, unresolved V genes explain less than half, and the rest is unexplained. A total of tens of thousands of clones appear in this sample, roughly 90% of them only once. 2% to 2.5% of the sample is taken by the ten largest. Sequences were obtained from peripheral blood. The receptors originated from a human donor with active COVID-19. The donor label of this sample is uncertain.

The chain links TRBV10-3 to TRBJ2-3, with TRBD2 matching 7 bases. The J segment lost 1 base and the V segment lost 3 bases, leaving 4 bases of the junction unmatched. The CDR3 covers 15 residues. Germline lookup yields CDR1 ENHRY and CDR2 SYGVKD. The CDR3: CAISEFRGGTDTQYF. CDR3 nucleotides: TGTGCCATCAGTGAATTCCGGGGGGGCACAGATACGCAGTATTTT.

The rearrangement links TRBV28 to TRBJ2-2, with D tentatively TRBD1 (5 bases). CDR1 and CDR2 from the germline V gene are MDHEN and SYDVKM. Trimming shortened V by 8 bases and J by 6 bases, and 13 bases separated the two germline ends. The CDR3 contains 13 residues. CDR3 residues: CASGATPAGELFF. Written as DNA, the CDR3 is TGTGCCAGCGGGGCGACACCTGCCGGGGAGCTGTTTTTT.

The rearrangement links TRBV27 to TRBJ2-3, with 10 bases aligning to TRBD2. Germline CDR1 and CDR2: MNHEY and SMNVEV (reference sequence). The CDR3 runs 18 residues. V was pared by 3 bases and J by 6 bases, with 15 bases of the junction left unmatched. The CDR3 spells CASSFYPLRAGGPDTQYF. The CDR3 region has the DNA TGTGCCAGCAGTTTCTACCCCCTTCGAGCGGGGGGGCCCGATACGCAGTATTTT.

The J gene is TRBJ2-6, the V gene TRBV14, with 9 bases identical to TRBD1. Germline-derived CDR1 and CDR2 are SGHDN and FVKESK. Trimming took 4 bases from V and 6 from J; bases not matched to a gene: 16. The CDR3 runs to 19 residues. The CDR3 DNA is TGTGCCAGCAGCCCAAGTCCGGGACAGGGAAATACTGTGGCCAACGTCCTGACTTTC. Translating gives CASSPSPGQGNTVANVLTF.

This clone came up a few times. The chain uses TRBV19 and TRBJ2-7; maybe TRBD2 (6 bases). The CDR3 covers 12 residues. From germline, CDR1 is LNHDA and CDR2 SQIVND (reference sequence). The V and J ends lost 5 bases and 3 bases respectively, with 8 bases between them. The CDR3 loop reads CASSSGGYEQYF. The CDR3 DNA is TGTGCCAGTAGTTCCGGGGGCTACGAGCAGTACTTC.

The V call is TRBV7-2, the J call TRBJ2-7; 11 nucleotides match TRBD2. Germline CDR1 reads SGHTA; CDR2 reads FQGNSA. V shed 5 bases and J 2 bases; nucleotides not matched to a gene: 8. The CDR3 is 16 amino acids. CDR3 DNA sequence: TGTGCCAGCAGCGGAGGACTAGCGGGCTACCCCTACGAGCAGTACTTC. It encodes CASSGGLAGYPYEQYF.

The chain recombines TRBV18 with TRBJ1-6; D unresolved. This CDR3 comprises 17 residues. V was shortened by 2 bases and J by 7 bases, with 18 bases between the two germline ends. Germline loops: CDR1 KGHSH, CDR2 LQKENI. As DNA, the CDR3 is TGTGCCAGCTCACCATTAGGTGTCGGTCAGGAAAATTCACCCCTCCACTTT. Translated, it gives CASSPLGVGQENSPLHF.

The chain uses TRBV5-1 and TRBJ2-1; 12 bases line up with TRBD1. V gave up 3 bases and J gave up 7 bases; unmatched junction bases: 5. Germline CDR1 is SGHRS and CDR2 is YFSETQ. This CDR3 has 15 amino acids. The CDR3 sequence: CASSSGTGGFNEQFF. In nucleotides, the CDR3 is TGCGCCAGCAGCTCCGGGACAGGGGGCTTTAATGAGCAGTTCTTC.

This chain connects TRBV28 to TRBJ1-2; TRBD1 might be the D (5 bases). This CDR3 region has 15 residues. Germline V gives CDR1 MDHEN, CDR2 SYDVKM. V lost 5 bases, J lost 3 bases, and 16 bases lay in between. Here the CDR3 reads CASSPRGGMDYGYTF. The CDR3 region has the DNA TGTGCCAGCAGTCCCCGGGGGGGAATGGACTATGGCTACACCTTC.

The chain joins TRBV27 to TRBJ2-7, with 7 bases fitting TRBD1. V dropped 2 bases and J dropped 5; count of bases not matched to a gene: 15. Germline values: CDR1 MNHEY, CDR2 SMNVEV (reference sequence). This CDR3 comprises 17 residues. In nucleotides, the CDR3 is TGTGCCAGCAGTTTAAGATCCGGACAGGTATCTCCAAACGAGCAGTACTTC. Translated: CASSLRSGQVSPNEQYF.

The chain's CDR3 is CASSSSPGQGGEQYF. In DNA, the CDR3 is TGTGCCAGCAGTTCCAGCCCGGGACAGGGGGGCGAGCAGTACTTC. The chain is built from TRBV2 and TRBJ2-7; TRBD1 matches 11 bases. This CDR3 spans 15 amino acids. Looked up from germline, CDR1 is SNHLY and CDR2 is FYNNEI. V gave up 5 bases and J gave up 6 bases; unmatched junction bases: 9. The full variable domain, rest sourced from reference TRBV2 and TRBJ2-7, is EPEVTQTPSHQVTQMGQEVILRCVPISNHLYFYWYRQILGQKVEFLVSFYNNEISEKSEIFDDQFSVERPDGSNFTLKIRSTKLEDSAMYFCASSSSPGQGGEQYFGPGTRLTVT.

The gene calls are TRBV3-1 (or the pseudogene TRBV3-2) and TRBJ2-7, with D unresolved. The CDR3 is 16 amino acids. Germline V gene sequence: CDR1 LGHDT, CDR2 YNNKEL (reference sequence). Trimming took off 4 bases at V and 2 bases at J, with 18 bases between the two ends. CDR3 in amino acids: CASSPIRGRPPYEQYF. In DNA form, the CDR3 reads TGTGCCAGCAGCCCGATTCGTGGCAGGCCCCCCTACGAGCAGTACTTC.

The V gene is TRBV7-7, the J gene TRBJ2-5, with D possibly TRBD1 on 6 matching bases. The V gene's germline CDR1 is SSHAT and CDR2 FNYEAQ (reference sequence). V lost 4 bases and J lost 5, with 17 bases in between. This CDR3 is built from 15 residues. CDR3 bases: TGTGCCAGCAGCTCGGCGGACAGCGCGGGTGAGACCCAGTACTTC. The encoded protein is CASSSADSAGETQYF. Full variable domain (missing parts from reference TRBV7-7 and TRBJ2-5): GAGVSQSPRYKVTKRGQDVTLRCDPISSHATLYWYQQALGQGPEFLTYFNYEAQPDKSGLPSDRFSAERPEGSISTLTIQRTEQRDSAMYRCASSSADSAGETQYFGPGTRLLVL.

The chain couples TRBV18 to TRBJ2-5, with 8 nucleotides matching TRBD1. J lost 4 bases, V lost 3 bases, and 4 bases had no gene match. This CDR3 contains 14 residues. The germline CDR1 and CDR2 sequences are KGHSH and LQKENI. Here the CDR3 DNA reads TGTGCCAGCTCACCGAGGCAGGGGGCAGAGACCCAGTACTTC. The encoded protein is CASSPRQGAETQYF. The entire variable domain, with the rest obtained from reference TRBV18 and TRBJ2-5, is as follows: NAGVMQNPRHLVRRRGQEARLRCSPMKGHSHVYWYRQLPEEGLKFMVYLQKENIIDESGMPKERFSAEFPKEGPSILRIQQVVRGDSAAYFCASSPRQGAETQYFGPGTRLLVL.

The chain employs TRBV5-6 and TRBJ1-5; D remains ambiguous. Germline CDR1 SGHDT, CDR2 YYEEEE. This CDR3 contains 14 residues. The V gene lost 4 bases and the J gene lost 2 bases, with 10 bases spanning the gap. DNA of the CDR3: TGTGCCAGCAGCCTGTCGGCGGGCAATCAGCCCCAGCATTTT. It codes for CASSLSAGNQPQHF.

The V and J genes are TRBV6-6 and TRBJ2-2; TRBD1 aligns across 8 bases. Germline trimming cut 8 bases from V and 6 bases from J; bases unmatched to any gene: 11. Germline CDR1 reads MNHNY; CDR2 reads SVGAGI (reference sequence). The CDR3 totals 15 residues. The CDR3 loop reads CASGQGVNSAGELFF. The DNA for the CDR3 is TGTGCCAGCGGACAGGGAGTGAATTCGGCCGGGGAGCTGTTTTTT.

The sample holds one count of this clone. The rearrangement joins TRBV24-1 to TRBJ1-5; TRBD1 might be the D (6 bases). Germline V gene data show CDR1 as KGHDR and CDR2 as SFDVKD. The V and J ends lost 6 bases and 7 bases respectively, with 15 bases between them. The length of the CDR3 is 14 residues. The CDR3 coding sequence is TGTGCCACCAGTTTACAGGGAGCGGAACAGCCCCAGCATTTT. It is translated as CATSLQGAEQPQHF.

The CDR3 sequence is CASSWTSGNYNEQFF. The DNA of the CDR3 is TGCGCCAGCAGCTGGACTAGCGGCAACTACAATGAGCAGTTCTTC. The chain has TRBV5-1 and TRBJ2-1; TRBD2 agrees at 10 bases. CDR1 and CDR2 (germline): SGHRS, YFSETQ. There are 15 residues in the CDR3. Germline trimming cut 3 bases from V and 3 bases from J; bases unmatched to any gene: 3.

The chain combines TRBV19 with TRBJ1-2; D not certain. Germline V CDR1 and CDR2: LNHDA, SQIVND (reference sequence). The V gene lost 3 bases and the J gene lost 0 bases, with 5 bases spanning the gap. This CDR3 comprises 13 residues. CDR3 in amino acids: CASSITPNYGYTF. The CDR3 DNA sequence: TGTGCCAGTAGTATTACACCTAACTATGGCTACACCTTC.

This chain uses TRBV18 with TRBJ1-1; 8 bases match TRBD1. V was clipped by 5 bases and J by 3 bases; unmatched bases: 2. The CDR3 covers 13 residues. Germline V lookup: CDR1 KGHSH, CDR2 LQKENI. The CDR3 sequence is CASSSTGDTEAFF. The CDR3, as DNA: TGTGCCAGCTCATCGACAGGGGACACTGAAGCTTTCTTT.

The CDR3 is CASSMGQGEGTGELFF. CDR3 sequence (DNA): TGTGCCAGTAGTATGGGACAGGGTGAAGGGACCGGGGAGCTGTTTTTT. J is TRBJ2-2 and V is TRBV19; 9 nucleotides line up with TRBD1. In germline, CDR1 is LNHDA, CDR2 SQIVND (reference sequence). V was pared by 3 bases and J by 5 bases, with 7 bases of the junction left unmatched. This CDR3 region has 16 residues.

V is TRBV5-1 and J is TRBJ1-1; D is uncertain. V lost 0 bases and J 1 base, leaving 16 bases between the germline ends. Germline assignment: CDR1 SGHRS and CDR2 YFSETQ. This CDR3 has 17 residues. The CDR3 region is CASSLEPGRLGNTEAFF. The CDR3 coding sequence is TGCGCCAGCAGCTTGGAGCCGGGGAGGTTGGGGAACACTGAAGCTTTCTTT.

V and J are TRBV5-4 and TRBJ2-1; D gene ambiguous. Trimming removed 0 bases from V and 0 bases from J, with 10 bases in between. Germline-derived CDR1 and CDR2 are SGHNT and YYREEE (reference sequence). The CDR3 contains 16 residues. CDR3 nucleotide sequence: TGTGCCAGCAGCTTGGACCAGGCGAGCTCCTACAATGAGCAGTTCTTC. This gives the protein CASSLDQASSYNEQFF.

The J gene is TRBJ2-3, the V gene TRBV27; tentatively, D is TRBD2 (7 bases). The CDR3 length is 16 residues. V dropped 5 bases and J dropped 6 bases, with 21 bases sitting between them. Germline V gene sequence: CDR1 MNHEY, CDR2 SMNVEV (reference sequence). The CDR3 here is CASSPASLSGGDTQYF. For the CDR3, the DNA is TGTGCCAGCAGTCCTGCGTCACTTTCGGGGGGCGATACGCAGTATTTT.

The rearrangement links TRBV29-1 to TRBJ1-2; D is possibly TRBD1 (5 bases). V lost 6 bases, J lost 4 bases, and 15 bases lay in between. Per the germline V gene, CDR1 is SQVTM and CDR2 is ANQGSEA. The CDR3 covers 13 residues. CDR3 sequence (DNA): TGCAGCGTCTCGGGTGGCAGGGCCTATGGCTACACCTTC. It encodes CSVSGGRAYGYTF.

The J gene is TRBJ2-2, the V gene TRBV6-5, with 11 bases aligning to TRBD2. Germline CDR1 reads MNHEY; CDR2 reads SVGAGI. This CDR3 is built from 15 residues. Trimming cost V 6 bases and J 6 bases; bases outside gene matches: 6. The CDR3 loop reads CASSRRTSGSGELFF. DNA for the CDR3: TGTGCCAGCAGCCGAAGGACTAGCGGGTCCGGGGAGCTGTTTTTT.

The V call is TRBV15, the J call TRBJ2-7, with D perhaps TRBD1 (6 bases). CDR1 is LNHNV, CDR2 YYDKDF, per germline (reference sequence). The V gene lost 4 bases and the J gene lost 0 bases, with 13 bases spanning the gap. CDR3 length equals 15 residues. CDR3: CATSMRRDTSYEQYF. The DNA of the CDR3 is TGTGCCACCAGCATGCGACGGGACACCTCCTACGAGCAGTACTTC.

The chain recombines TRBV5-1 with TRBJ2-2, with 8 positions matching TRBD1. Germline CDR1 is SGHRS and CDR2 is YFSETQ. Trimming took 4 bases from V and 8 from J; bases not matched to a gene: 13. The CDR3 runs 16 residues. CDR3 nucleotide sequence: TGCGCCAGCAGCCTTGCCCAGGGGGCGCTTTTAGGGGAGCTGTTTTTT. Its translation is CASSLAQGALLGELFF.

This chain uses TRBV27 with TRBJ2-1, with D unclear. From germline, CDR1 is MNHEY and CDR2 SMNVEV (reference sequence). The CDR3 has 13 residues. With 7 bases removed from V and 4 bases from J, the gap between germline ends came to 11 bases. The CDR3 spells CASMGYLYNEQFF. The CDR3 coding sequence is TGTGCCAGCATGGGCTACCTATACAATGAGCAGTTCTTC.

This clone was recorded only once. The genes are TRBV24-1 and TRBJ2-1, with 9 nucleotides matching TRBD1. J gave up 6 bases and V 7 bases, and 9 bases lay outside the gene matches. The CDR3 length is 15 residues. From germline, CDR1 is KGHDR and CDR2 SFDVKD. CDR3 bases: TGTGCCACCAGCCCCGGAGGGACAGGGAGCAATGAGCAGTTCTTC. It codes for CATSPGGTGSNEQFF.

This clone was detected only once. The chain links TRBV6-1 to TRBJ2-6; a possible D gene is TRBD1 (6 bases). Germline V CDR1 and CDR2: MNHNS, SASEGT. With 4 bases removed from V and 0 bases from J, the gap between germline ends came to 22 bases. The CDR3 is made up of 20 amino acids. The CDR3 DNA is TGTGCCAGCAGTGTCTGGGTCCAGGGGAGTGCTCTCTCTGGGGCCAACGTCCTGACTTTC. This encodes CASSVWVQGSALSGANVLTF.